This T cell receptor beta chain is drawn from a study of radiation and T cells in renal cell carcinoma. Study results and caveats: Top tumor clonotypes rose in blood 2 weeks post-radiation, then contracted.

The protocol was immunoSEQ multiplex PCR, while the TCRdb copy is restricted to in-frame clones and leaves out a portion. The table lists roughly 130,000 clones, 75% to 90% of them singletons. This clone showed up just a few times. Its antigen is unknown. In the same sample, other DNA sequences code for this CDR3. The time point here: blood 2 weeks post-SBRT. Stated treatment: 15 Gy SBRT to primary tumor, nephrectomy 4 weeks later. Radiation-treated patients gave blood at baseline, week 2 and week 4. This TCR derives from a woman aged 55-69 years with renal cell carcinoma. The sequenced sample was blood, obtained from a patient whose treatment included radiotherapy and nephrectomy.

Here the CDR3 reads CASSSRDRGNTIYF. The CDR3, as DNA: TGTGCCAGCAGTTCCCGGGACAGGGGAAACACCATATATTTT. V and J are TRBV28 and TRBJ1-3; TRBD1 matches 8 bases. Losses at the gene ends were 4 bases for V and 4 bases for J; bases not matched to a gene: 3. The CDR3 has 14 residues. The germline V gene has CDR1 MDHEN and CDR2 SYDVKM. Using reference TRBV28 and TRBJ1-3 for the parts outside the CDR3, the full variable domain is DVKVTQSSRYLVKRTGEKVFLECVQDMDHENMFWYRQDPGLGLRLIYFSYDVKMKEKGDIPEGYSVSREKKERFSLILESASTNQTSMYLCASSSRDRGNTIYFGEGSWLTVV.